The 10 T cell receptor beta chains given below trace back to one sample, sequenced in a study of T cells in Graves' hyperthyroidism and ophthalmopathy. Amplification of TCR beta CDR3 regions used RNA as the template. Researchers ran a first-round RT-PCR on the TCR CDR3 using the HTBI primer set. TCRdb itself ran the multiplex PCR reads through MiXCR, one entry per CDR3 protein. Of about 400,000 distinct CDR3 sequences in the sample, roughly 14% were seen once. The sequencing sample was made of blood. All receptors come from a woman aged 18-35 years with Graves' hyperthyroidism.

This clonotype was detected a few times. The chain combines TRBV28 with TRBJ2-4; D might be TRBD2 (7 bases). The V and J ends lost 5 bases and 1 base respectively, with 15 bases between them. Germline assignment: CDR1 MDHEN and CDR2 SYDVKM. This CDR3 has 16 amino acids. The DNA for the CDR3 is TGTGCCAGCAGTCAAGGGGGGGGGATGGCCAAAAACATTCAGTACTTC. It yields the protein CASSQGGGMAKNIQYF.

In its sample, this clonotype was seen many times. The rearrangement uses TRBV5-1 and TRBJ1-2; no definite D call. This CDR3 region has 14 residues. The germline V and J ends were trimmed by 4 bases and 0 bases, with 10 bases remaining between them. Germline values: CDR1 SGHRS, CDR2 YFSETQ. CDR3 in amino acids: CASSPRAPNYGYTF. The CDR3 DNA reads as TGCGCCAGCAGCCCCCGGGCCCCTAACTATGGCTACACCTTC. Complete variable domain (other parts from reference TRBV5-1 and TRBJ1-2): KAGVTQTPRYLIKTRGQQVTLSCSPISGHRSVSWYQQTPGQGLQFLFEYFSETQRNKGNFPGRFSGRQFSNSRSEMNVSTLELGDSALYLCASSPRAPNYGYTFGSGTRLTVV.

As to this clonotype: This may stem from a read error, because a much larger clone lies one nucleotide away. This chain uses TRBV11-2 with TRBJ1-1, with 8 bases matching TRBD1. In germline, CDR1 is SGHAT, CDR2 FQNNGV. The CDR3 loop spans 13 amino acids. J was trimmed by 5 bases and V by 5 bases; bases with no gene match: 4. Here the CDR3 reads CASSRTGMTEAFF. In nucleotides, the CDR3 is TGTGCCAGCAGCCGGACAGGGATGACTGAAGCTTTCTTT. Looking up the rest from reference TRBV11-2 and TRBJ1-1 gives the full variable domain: EAGVAQSPRYKIIEKRQSVAFWCNPISGHATLYWYQQILGQGPKLLIQFQNNGVVDDSQLPKDRFSAERLKGVDSTLKIQPAKLEDSAVYLCASSRTGMTEAFFGQGTRLTVV.

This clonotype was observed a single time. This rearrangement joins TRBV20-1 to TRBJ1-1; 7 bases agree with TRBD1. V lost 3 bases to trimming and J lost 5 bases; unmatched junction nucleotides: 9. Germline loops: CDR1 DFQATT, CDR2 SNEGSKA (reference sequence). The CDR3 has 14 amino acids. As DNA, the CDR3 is TGCAGTGCTAGTCGTTACAGGGGAGGTACTGAAGCTTTCTTT. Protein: CSASRYRGGTEAFF.

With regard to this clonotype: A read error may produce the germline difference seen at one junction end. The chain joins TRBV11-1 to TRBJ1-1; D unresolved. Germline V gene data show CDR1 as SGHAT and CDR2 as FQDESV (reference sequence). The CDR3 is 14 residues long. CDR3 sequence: CASSTGRQATEAFF. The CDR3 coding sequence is TGCGCCAGCAGCACCGGACGTCAGGCCACTGAAGCTTTCTTT.

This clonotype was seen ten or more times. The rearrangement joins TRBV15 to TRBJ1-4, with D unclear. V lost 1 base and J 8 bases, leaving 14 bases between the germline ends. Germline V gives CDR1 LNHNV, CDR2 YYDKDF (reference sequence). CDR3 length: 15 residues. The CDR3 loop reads CATSRVAGNREKLFF. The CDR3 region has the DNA TGTGCCACCAGCAGAGTTGCGGGGAATCGCGAAAAACTGTTTTTT.

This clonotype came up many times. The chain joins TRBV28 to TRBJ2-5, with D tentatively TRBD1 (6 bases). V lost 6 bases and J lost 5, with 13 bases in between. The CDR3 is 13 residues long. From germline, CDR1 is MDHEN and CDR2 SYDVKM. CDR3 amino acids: CASRRGGRETQYF. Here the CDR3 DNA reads TGTGCCAGCAGGCGAGGGGGTAGGGAGACCCAGTACTTC.

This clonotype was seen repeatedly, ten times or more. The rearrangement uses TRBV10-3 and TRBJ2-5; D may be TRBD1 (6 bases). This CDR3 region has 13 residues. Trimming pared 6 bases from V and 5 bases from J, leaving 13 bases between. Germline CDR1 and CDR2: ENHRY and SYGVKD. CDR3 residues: CAIRDSPGETQYF. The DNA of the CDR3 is TGTGCCATCAGGGACAGCCCGGGGGAGACCCAGTACTTC.

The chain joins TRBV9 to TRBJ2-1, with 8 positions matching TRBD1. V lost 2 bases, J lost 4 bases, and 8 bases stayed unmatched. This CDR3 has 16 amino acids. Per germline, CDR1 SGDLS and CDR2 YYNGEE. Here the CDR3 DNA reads TGTGCCAGCAGCGTCTCCCCGGACAGGGTATACAATGAGCAGTTCTTC. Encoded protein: CASSVSPDRVYNEQFF.

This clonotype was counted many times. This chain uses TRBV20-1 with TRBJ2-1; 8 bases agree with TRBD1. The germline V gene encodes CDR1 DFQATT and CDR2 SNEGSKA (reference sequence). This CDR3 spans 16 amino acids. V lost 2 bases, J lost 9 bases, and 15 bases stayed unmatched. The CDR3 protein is CSARNPGTGRNGEQFF. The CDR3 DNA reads TGCAGTGCTAGAAATCCCGGGACAGGCCGTAATGGTGAGCAGTTCTTC.